This TCR beta chain was identified during a study of blood T cell repertoires in COVID-19. As processed by the authors: Estimation of nucleated cell counts relied on the amplification of reference gene primers. Libraries were prepared by immunoSEQ multiplex PCR; TCRdb keeps only in-frame clonotypes and omits some of them. D and trimming were read from the DNA, whereas the V and J calls and clone size are those reported in that table. The sample has 250,000 or so clones, 80% to 85% seen once. Participants were placed into cohorts based on the clinical history they reported. The material sequenced was PBMCs or T cells enriched from blood (not recorded which). This clonotype was obtained from a man between 50 and 59 years old who had recovered from COVID-19.

CDR3 amino acids: CASSLTLAGEKYEQYF. CDR3 DNA: TGTGCCAGCAGCTTAACACTAGCGGGAGAGAAATACGAGCAGTACTTC. V and J are TRBV7-3 and TRBJ2-7, with TRBD2 matching 11 bases. Germline V gene lookup returns CDR1 SGHTA and CDR2 FQGTGA. The trim removed 0 bases at V and 4 bases at J, leaving 5 bases unmatched. The CDR3 has 16 residues.